These 7 T cell receptor beta chains were sequenced from one sample in a study of cytotoxic CD8 clonotypes in ibrutinib-treated CLL. The method was immunoSEQ multiplex PCR; TCRdb's version includes in-frame clones alone and lacks a portion of them. The sample records some 200,000 clones, 75% to 80% being singletons. This material consisted of PBMCs, taken after 12 months of ibrutinib treatment. The receptors come from a human donor with chronic lymphocytic leukemia.

The V and J genes are TRBV28 and TRBJ2-5; 8 bases align to TRBD2. The CDR3 loop spans 17 amino acids. The germline V gene encodes CDR1 MDHEN and CDR2 SYDVKM. V dropped 4 bases and J dropped 4; count of bases not matched to a gene: 14. As DNA, the CDR3 is TGTGCCAGCAGTTCCCCCATGGGACTAGGCGCGGGAGAGACCCAGTACTTC. Encoded protein: CASSSPMGLGAGETQYF.

The chain is built from TRBV7-2 and TRBJ2-1; unclear D gene. Germline CDR1 SGHTA, CDR2 FQGNSA. V was clipped by 1 base and J by 6 bases, with 10 bases between them. The CDR3 length is 14 residues. This CDR3 reads CASSLGTVVNEQFF. For the CDR3, the DNA is TGTGCCAGCAGCTTAGGGACGGTTGTCAATGAGCAGTTCTTC.

This clone was seen a few times. The chain uses TRBV6-5 and TRBJ2-2, with TRBD1 as a possible D gene (6 bases). CDR3 length: 14 residues. Germline CDR1 is MNHEY and CDR2 is SVGAGI. Trimming pared 6 bases from V and 2 bases from J, leaving 10 bases between. The CDR3 loop reads CASRGTTNTGELFF. DNA for the CDR3: TGTGCCAGCAGGGGGACAACTAACACCGGGGAGCTGTTTTTT.

This clone appeared once. The chain has TRBV5-4 and TRBJ1-2, with TRBD1 matching 8 bases. The germline CDR1 and CDR2 sequences are SGHNT and YYREEE (reference sequence). J lost 7 bases, V lost 7 bases, and 9 bases had no gene match. This CDR3 is built from 13 residues. Here the CDR3 reads CASVGQGASGYTF. CDR3 sequence (DNA): TGTGCCAGCGTCGGGCAGGGGGCAAGTGGCTACACCTTC.

V is TRBV29-1 and J is TRBJ2-1; D uncertain. The V gene's germline CDR1 is SQVTM and CDR2 ANQGSEA. The CDR3 runs 13 residues. Trimming left V 6 bases short and J 4 bases short, with 13 bases between. The DNA for the CDR3 is TGCAGCGTCGGTGGGCAGGAGTACAATGAGCAGTTCTTC. Amino acids: CSVGGQEYNEQFF.

A word on this clone: At one end, the junction sequence differs from germline, possibly due to a read error. This chain uses TRBV7-2 with TRBJ1-2; 7 bases line up with TRBD1. Germline CDR1 reads SGHTA; CDR2 reads FQGNSA. CDR3 length: 13 residues. The CDR3 sequence: CASSLNQGQKPQF. As DNA, the CDR3 is TGTGCCAGCAGCTTAAACCAGGGACAGAAGCCACAATTC. Based on the CDR3 plus reference TRBV7-2 and TRBJ1-2, the full variable domain is GAGVSQSPSNKVTEKGKDVELRCDPISGHTALYWYRQSLGQGLEFLIYFQGNSAPDKSGLPSDRFSAERTGGSVSTLTIQRTQQEDSAVYLCASSLNQGQKPQFGSGTRLTVV.

The sample holds a few counts of this clone. V is TRBV6-1 and J is TRBJ1-1, with 10 bases that match TRBD1. CDR3 length: 15 residues. Trimming took 3 bases from V and 6 from J; bases not matched to a gene: 7. Germline-derived CDR1 and CDR2 are MNHNS and SASEGT. CDR3 loop: CASSELTGGYAEAFF. CDR3 in DNA: TGTGCCAGCAGTGAGTTGACAGGGGGCTATGCTGAAGCTTTCTTT.